This TCR beta chain appears in the sequencing data of a study of shared clonotypes between healthy human individuals. Assay: immunoSEQ multiplex PCR; the TCRdb copy retains only in-frame clones and omits some. The data contain about 730,000 clones, around 70% of them singletons. Findings and caveats of the study: In four donors, approximately 5% of naive CD4 clonotypes appeared in common.

The CDR3 totals 11 residues. Trimming shortened V by 2 bases and J by 6 bases, and 3 bases separated the two germline ends. Germline CDR1 reads SGHDT; CDR2 reads YYEEEE. As to this clone: Its antigen is not known. Other nucleotide sequences in the sample specify the same CDR3.

This sequence joins TRBV5-6 and TRBJ2-1; D uncertain. Sequencing input: memory CD4+ T cells sorted from blood. Subset indicated: CD45RA-negative fraction. This sequence originates from a woman in her thirties in good health. The CDR3 nucleotides read TGTGCCAGCAGCTTCCGCAATGAGCAGTTCTTC. Protein: CASSFRNEQFF.